Each of the 18 T cell receptor beta chains below was sequenced from the same sample in a study of cytotoxic CD8 clonotypes in ibrutinib-treated CLL. Repertoires were generated with immunoSEQ multiplex PCR, while TCRdb's copy carries only in-frame clones and drops some. The table has approximately 35,000 clones, 71% seen once. Here the sequenced sample was PBMCs, taken at disease progression, from a patient treated with ibrutinib. The receptors were sampled from a human donor with chronic lymphocytic leukemia.

V usage is TRBV6-5 and J usage is TRBJ1-6, with TRBD1 matching over 7 bases. This CDR3 is 14 amino acids long. CDR1 is MNHEY and CDR2 is SVGAGI in the germline V gene. Trimming cost V 8 bases and J 8 bases; bases outside gene matches: 9. CDR3 sequence (DNA): TGTGCCAGCTCACTGGGCAGGGGGGATTCACCCCTCCACTTT. Amino acids: CASSLGRGDSPLHF.

This chain links TRBV2 with TRBJ2-1; 8 bases fit TRBD2. Germline assignment: CDR1 SNHLY and CDR2 FYNNEI. This CDR3 spans 13 amino acids. V shed 5 bases and J 5 bases; nucleotides not matched to a gene: 2. The CDR3 loop reads CASSTGGNNEQFF. CDR3 DNA: TGTGCCAGCAGTACGGGGGGGAACAATGAGCAGTTCTTC.

This sequence joins TRBV5-4 and TRBJ1-6, with TRBD1 as a possible D gene (5 bases). Trimming cost V 1 base and J 7 bases, with 9 bases left between them. Germline V gene data show CDR1 as SGHNT and CDR2 as YYREEE (reference sequence). This CDR3 region has 14 residues. The CDR3 loop is CASSLWGKNSPLHF. Written as DNA, the CDR3 is TGTGCCAGCAGCTTGTGGGGGAAGAATTCACCCCTCCACTTT.

The count of this clone is one. V gene TRBV6-1 combines with J gene TRBJ1-2; 9 bases map to TRBD1. This CDR3 spans 17 amino acids. The V segment lost 1 base and the J segment 2 bases; nucleotides outside the gene matches: 8. Germline CDR1 reads MNHNS; CDR2 reads SASEGT. The CDR3 region is CASSEERGQGRNYGYTF. CDR3 DNA sequence: TGTGCCAGCAGTGAAGAGAGGGGACAGGGAAGAAACTATGGCTACACCTTC.

The rearrangement uses TRBV19 and TRBJ1-1; maybe TRBD1 (5 bases). V lost 3 bases and J lost 1, with 15 bases in between. The CDR3 has 16 amino acids. Germline CDR1 and CDR2: LNHDA and SQIVND (reference sequence). CDR3: CASSMGPREWNTEAFF. The CDR3 bases are TGTGCCAGTAGTATGGGACCCAGGGAATGGAACACTGAAGCTTTCTTT.

The chain uses TRBV5-1 and TRBJ1-3; TRBD1 matches 7 bases. After removal of 5 bases from V and 4 bases from J, the junction contained 6 bases not matched to a gene. The germline V gene encodes CDR1 SGHRS and CDR2 YFSETQ. This CDR3 has 14 residues. CDR3 sequence: CASRPGTAGNTIYF. In nucleotides, the CDR3 is TGCGCCAGCAGACCAGGGACAGCCGGAAACACCATATATTTT.

This sequence joins TRBV6-6 and TRBJ2-5; D uncertain. Germline CDR1 reads MNHNY; CDR2 reads SVGAGI (reference sequence). The CDR3 totals 11 residues. Trimming shortened V by 5 bases and J by 3 bases, and 4 bases separated the two germline ends. CDR3 nucleotides: TGTGCCAGCAGTGAGAAAGAGACCCAGTACTTC. Its translation is CASSEKETQYF.

This sequence joins TRBV5-4 and TRBJ2-5; no reliable D call. Trimming removed 4 bases from V and 2 bases from J, with 9 bases in between. The CDR3 runs to 13 residues. Germline loops: CDR1 SGHNT, CDR2 YYREEE (reference sequence). In DNA, the CDR3 is TGTGCCAGCAGCACTCTTGTACAAGAGACCCAGTACTTC. This translates into CASSTLVQETQYF.

The V call is TRBV5-6, the J call TRBJ1-1; no clear D gene. This CDR3 region has 11 residues. V lost 7 bases, J lost 10 bases, and 14 bases lay in between. From germline, CDR1 is SGHDT and CDR2 YYEEEE. The DNA of the CDR3 is TGTGCCAGCTCAGGCCGGAATGGAGCTTTCTTT. It encodes CASSGRNGAFF.

The rearrangement uses TRBV6-5 and TRBJ2-1, with D possibly TRBD2 on 6 matching bases. The CDR3 totals 13 residues. Trimming removed 0 bases from V and 10 bases from J, with 10 bases in between. Germline lookup yields CDR1 MNHEY and CDR2 SVGAGI. CDR3 sequence: CASSYSGGFEQFF. CDR3 nucleotide sequence: TGTGCCAGCAGTTACTCTGGAGGGTTCGAGCAGTTCTTC.

This rearrangement joins TRBV15 to TRBJ1-5; a weak D match, TRBD1 (5 bases). V lost 5 bases and J lost 5, with 13 bases in between. The CDR3 runs to 14 residues. Germline CDR1 and CDR2: LNHNV and YYDKDF (reference sequence). CDR3 protein: CATSPGPNDQPQHF. Here the CDR3 DNA reads TGTGCCACCAGCCCGGGACCGAACGATCAGCCCCAGCATTTT.

This clone is termed large (0.1 to 1%). The chain couples TRBV2 to TRBJ1-1; 10 bases map to TRBD1. Germline CDR1 is SNHLY and CDR2 is FYNNEI. The CDR3 runs 17 residues. Trimming took 6 bases from V and 0 from J; bases not matched to a gene: 10. CDR3 amino acids: CASRGDRGRTMNTEAFF. The CDR3 bases are TGTGCCAGCAGGGGAGACAGGGGGCGAACTATGAACACTGAAGCTTTCTTT.

The chain uses TRBV2 and TRBJ2-2; D unclear. Trimming left V 7 bases short and J 2 bases short, with 11 bases between. Germline V CDR1 and CDR2: SNHLY, FYNNEI. This CDR3 has 14 amino acids. Written as DNA, the CDR3 is TGTGCCAGCACCGACCTCCGAAACACCGGGGAGCTGTTTTTT. Translated, it gives CASTDLRNTGELFF.

The chain combines TRBV6-4 with TRBJ2-1; 7 bases are shared with TRBD1. The V segment lost 3 bases and the J segment 6 bases; nucleotides outside the gene matches: 5. This CDR3 spans 14 amino acids. Germline values: CDR1 MRHNA, CDR2 SNTAGT. CDR3 sequence (DNA): TGTGCCAGCAGTGAGACGGGACAGAGCAATGAGCAGTTCTTC. It yields the protein CASSETGQSNEQFF.

This clone has a handful of counts. The chain joins TRBV4-1 to TRBJ2-2; D remains ambiguous. The length of the CDR3 is 17 residues. Trimming cost V 1 base and J 4 bases, with 16 bases left between them. Germline CDR1 is MGHRA and CDR2 is YSYEKL. This CDR3 is CASSQADLGFATGELFF. The CDR3, as DNA: TGCGCCAGCAGCCAAGCTGATCTGGGCTTCGCCACCGGGGAGCTGTTTTTT.

This rearrangement joins TRBV10-1 to TRBJ1-1; no firm D call. Trimming removed 7 bases at V and 1 base at J, with 10 bases between. The germline V gene encodes CDR1 WNHNN and CDR2 SYGVQD (reference sequence). This CDR3 spans 13 amino acids. For the CDR3, the DNA is TGCGCCAGCAAGCCGAATCAGAACACTGAAGCTTTCTTT. Translation: CASKPNQNTEAFF.

The sample holds a few counts of this clone. The chain couples TRBV11-1 to TRBJ2-5; TRBD2 aligns across 7 bases. This CDR3 has 15 residues. CDR1 is SGHAT and CDR2 is FQDESV in the germline V gene (reference sequence). With V trimmed by 1 base and J by 1 base, 3 bases remained unmatched. The CDR3: CASSLEAGAQETQYF. As DNA, the CDR3 is TGTGCCAGCAGCTTAGAGGCGGGAGCCCAAGAGACCCAGTACTTC.

A few counts support this clone. The V and J genes are TRBV20-1 and TRBJ2-1; D not resolved. The CDR3 contains 11 residues. The germline V and J ends were trimmed by 4 bases and 10 bases, with 11 bases remaining between them. Germline CDR1 DFQATT, CDR2 SNEGSKA (reference sequence). The CDR3 reads CSATAATEQFF. CDR3 nucleotide sequence: TGCAGTGCTACAGCAGCGACAGAGCAGTTCTTC.